Listed here are 31 T cell receptor beta chains from one sample, sequenced in a study of response to subunit inactivated influenza vaccine. TCRdb used MiXCR to reprocess the RT-PCR reads, holding one entry per CDR3 protein. The repertoire has around 520,000 distinct CDR3 sequences, approximately 24% of them found once; the top ten carry under 2.5%. Sequencing was performed on CD4+ T cells sorted from PBMCs, taken 4 to 6 days after vaccination. These receptors came from a man aged 50-60 years who received an inactivated influenza vaccine.

The V gene is TRBV7-8, the J gene TRBJ2-7; 8 nucleotides agree with TRBD2. CDR1 SGHVS and CDR2 FQNEAQ come from the germline V gene. This CDR3 contains 17 residues. Losses at the gene ends were 2 bases for V and 3 bases for J; bases not matched to a gene: 12. The CDR3 region is CASSLISGDNTFYEQYF. For the CDR3, the DNA is TGTGCCAGCAGCTTAATTAGCGGGGACAACACCTTCTACGAGCAGTACTTC.

The chain couples TRBV3-1 to TRBJ1-5; D is uncertain. V was shortened by 0 bases and J by 6 bases, with 12 bases between the two germline ends. Germline V CDR1 and CDR2: LGHDT, YNNKEL (reference sequence). The CDR3 totals 15 residues. The CDR3 sequence is CASSQDYTVGQPQHF. The DNA for the CDR3 is TGTGCCAGCAGCCAAGATTATACAGTCGGTCAGCCCCAGCATTTT.

The genes are TRBV6-6 and TRBJ1-6; D is ambiguous. The ends were cut back, 2 bases at V and 15 bases at J, with 11 bases in the middle. Germline V gene data show CDR1 as MNHNY and CDR2 as SVGAGI (reference sequence). CDR3 length: 12 residues. CDR3 sequence: CASSYPLEGLHF. Written as DNA, the CDR3 is TGTGCCAGCAGTTACCCGCTGGAGGGCCTCCACTTT.

CDR3 region: CASTSGRPDTQYF. DNA of the CDR3: TGTGCCAGCACTAGCGGGAGGCCGGATACGCAGTATTTT. V and J are TRBV28 and TRBJ2-3; 11 bases fit TRBD2. The CDR3 length is 13 residues. Germline values: CDR1 MDHEN, CDR2 SYDVKM. J gave up 6 bases and V 7 bases, and 3 bases lay outside the gene matches.

This clonotype came up a few times. The chain employs TRBV11-2 and TRBJ1-2, with D unclear. CDR3 size: 14 residues. V lost 4 bases and J lost 5, with 14 bases in between. CDR1 is SGHAT, CDR2 FQNNGV, per germline. As DNA, the CDR3 is TGTGCCAGCAGCTCTCCGCAAGGGAGTTATGGCTACACCTTC. It translates to CASSSPQGSYGYTF.

Only a few counts were recorded for this clonotype. CDR3 nucleotides: TGCAGTGCTTTACTAGAGGAGCAGTTCTTC. Protein product: CSALLEEQFF. The V gene is TRBV20-1, the J gene TRBJ2-1, with a possible D match to TRBD2 (5 bases). The CDR3 length is 10 residues. Germline CDR1 and CDR2: DFQATT and SNEGSKA (reference sequence). Trimming left V 5 bases short and J 10 bases short, with 9 bases between.

This clonotype was detected a few times. This chain uses TRBV4-1 with TRBJ2-1, with 11 bases matching TRBD2. The CDR3 runs to 18 residues. V shed 0 bases and J 10 bases; nucleotides not matched to a gene: 14. Germline assignment: CDR1 MGHRA and CDR2 YSYEKL. The CDR3 sequence is CASSQDFRTSGPTYEQFF. The CDR3 DNA is TGCGCCAGCAGCCAAGACTTTCGGACTAGCGGGCCAACCTACGAGCAGTTCTTC.

A few counts support this clonotype. This chain connects TRBV6-2 or TRBV6-3 to TRBJ2-5; tentative D call: TRBD2 (5 bases). This CDR3 is 15 amino acids long. The V gene lost 8 bases and the J gene lost 5 bases, with 21 bases spanning the gap. Germline-derived CDR1 and CDR2 are MNHEY and SVGEGT. The CDR3 DNA is TGTGCCAGCGTTATGAGGGCGGTCACTTCGGAGACCCAGTACTTC. Translated: CASVMRAVTSETQYF.

The J gene is TRBJ2-3, the V gene TRBV20-1; D unresolved. This CDR3 contains 14 residues. The germline CDR1 and CDR2 sequences are DFQATT and SNEGSKA (reference sequence). Trimming shortened V by 5 bases and J by 4 bases, and 16 bases separated the two germline ends. The CDR3 spells CSALPPRVSDTQYF. CDR3 bases: TGCAGTGCTCTCCCCCCCCGGGTATCAGATACGCAGTATTTT.

This rearrangement joins TRBV3-1 to TRBJ2-7; D may be TRBD2 (5 bases). V lost 0 bases and J 2 bases, leaving 14 bases between the germline ends. Germline V lookup: CDR1 LGHDT, CDR2 YNNKEL (reference sequence). The CDR3 length is 16 residues. The CDR3: CASSQDDYGRPYEQYF. The CDR3 nucleotides read TGTGCCAGCAGCCAAGACGACTACGGTCGGCCCTACGAGCAGTACTTC.

This chain connects TRBV20-1 to TRBJ2-2, with 8 nucleotides matching TRBD2. The CDR3 is 16 amino acids. V lost 0 bases and J lost 4; bases outside the gene matches: 7. Germline CDR1 is DFQATT and CDR2 is SNEGSKA (reference sequence). The CDR3 region is CSARDRGGGRTGELFF. DNA for the CDR3: TGCAGTGCTAGAGATCGAGGCGGGGGGCGCACCGGGGAGCTGTTTTTT.

The rearrangement uses TRBV6-2 or TRBV6-3 and TRBJ1-1; 9 positions match TRBD1. V trimming: 8 bases; J trimming: 11 bases; junction bases outside the gene matches: 9. The CDR3 covers 12 residues. Germline CDR1 is MNHEY and CDR2 is SVGEGT. The DNA of the CDR3 is TGTGCCAGCGGGGGAACAGGGGGCTTCGCTTTCTTT. Protein product: CASGGTGGFAFF.

Only a few counts were recorded for this clonotype. This rearrangement joins TRBV28 to TRBJ2-2, with 12 bases matching TRBD2. Trimming took 5 bases from V and 0 from J; bases not matched to a gene: 7. CDR1 is MDHEN and CDR2 is SYDVKM in the germline V gene. CDR3 length: 18 residues. CDR3 region: CASSDGLAGRTNTGELFF. The CDR3 DNA reads TGTGCCAGCAGTGACGGACTAGCGGGACGAACGAACACCGGGGAGCTGTTTTTT.

The V and J genes are TRBV15 and TRBJ2-3, with TRBD2 matching 11 bases. This CDR3 spans 19 amino acids. Germline CDR1 and CDR2: LNHNV and YYDKDF (reference sequence). The V segment lost 4 bases and the J segment 3 bases; nucleotides outside the gene matches: 15. The CDR3 region has the DNA TGTGCCACCAGCATTGACCAGAGGGCTAGCGGGAGGTCTACAGATACGCAGTATTTT. It specifies CATSIDQRASGRSTDTQYF. The whole variable domain, remainder taken from reference TRBV15 and TRBJ2-3, is DAMVIQNPRYQVTQFGKPVTLSCSQTLNHNVMYWYQQKSSQAPKLLFHYYDKDFNNEADTPDNFQSRRPNTSFCFLDIRSPGLGDTAMYLCATSIDQRASGRSTDTQYFGPGTRLTVL.

This clonotype showed up just a few times. The rearrangement joins TRBV12-3 or TRBV12-4 to TRBJ1-5; D is undetermined. Trimming pared 3 bases from V and 5 bases from J, leaving 2 bases between. This CDR3 spans 11 amino acids. The CDR3 is CASSLDQPQHF. CDR3 DNA sequence: TGTGCCAGCAGTTTGGATCAGCCCCAGCATTTT.

V is TRBV7-2 and J is TRBJ2-5, with D perhaps TRBD1 or TRBD2 (5 bases each). CDR1 is SGHTA and CDR2 is FQGNSA in the germline V gene. The CDR3 covers 13 residues. Between the trimmed V and J ends, which lost 2 bases and 5 bases, there was a span of 9 bases. The CDR3 loop is CASSLWGKETQYF. CDR3 DNA: TGTGCCAGCAGCTTATGGGGGAAGGAGACCCAGTACTTC.

This chain uses TRBV12-3 or TRBV12-4 with TRBJ2-1; TRBD2 aligns across 9 bases. Trimming removed 3 bases from V and 10 bases from J; junction bases left unmatched: 13. This CDR3 has 16 residues. DNA for the CDR3: TGTGCCAGCAGTTTTCGGGTTAGCGGGGGCTGGCAAGAGCAGTTCTTC. Translation gives CASSFRVSGGWQEQFF.

The V call is TRBV18, the J call TRBJ2-3; 9 positions match TRBD1. The germline V gene encodes CDR1 KGHSH and CDR2 LQKENI. Trimming at V came to 3 bases and at J to 3 bases, leaving 7 bases not matched to a gene. The CDR3 is 16 amino acids. The CDR3 sequence: CASSPIQGAGTDTQYF. In DNA form, the CDR3 reads TGTGCCAGCTCACCGATACAGGGGGCTGGGACAGATACGCAGTATTTT.

The chain combines TRBV7-8 with TRBJ2-1; TRBD2 is a possible D gene (5 bases). V shed 5 bases and J shed 9 bases, with 11 bases lying between them. In germline, CDR1 is SGHVS, CDR2 FQNEAQ. This CDR3 contains 12 residues. The CDR3 DNA sequence: TGTGCCAGCAGCCAACTAGGCATTGAGCAGTTCTTC. Encoded protein: CASSQLGIEQFF.

This clonotype occurred a few times. Germline and junction disagree at one end, which may indicate a read error. The chain recombines TRBV27 with TRBJ2-1; 7 bases are a match to TRBD2. Germline loops: CDR1 MNHEY, CDR2 SMNVEV (reference sequence). The length of the CDR3 is 13 residues. DNA for the CDR3: TGTGCCAGCAGTTTATCGTTAAGCGGGGAGCAGCTCTTC. It yields the protein CASSLSLSGEQLF.

V usage is TRBV20-1 and J usage is TRBJ2-3, with 13 positions matching TRBD2. The ends lost 4 bases at V and 4 bases at J; junction bases unmatched: 8. The CDR3 sequence is 16 residues long. The germline V gene encodes CDR1 DFQATT and CDR2 SNEGSKA (reference sequence). The CDR3 loop is CSAKAWTSGRADTQYF. In DNA form, the CDR3 reads TGCAGTGCTAAGGCCTGGACTAGCGGGAGAGCAGATACGCAGTATTTT.

The chain combines TRBV20-1 with TRBJ2-3; 7 bases agree with TRBD2. In germline, CDR1 is DFQATT, CDR2 SNEGSKA (reference sequence). The CDR3 consists of 16 residues. V shed 6 bases, J shed 2 bases, and the junction held 14 bases outside the gene matches. This CDR3 reads CSAIDVLAGHTDTQYF. In DNA, the CDR3 is TGCAGTGCAATAGACGTGTTAGCGGGCCACACAGATACGCAGTATTTT.

This clonotype was seen more than once but under ten times. The chain is built from TRBV5-8 and TRBJ1-6; D possibly corresponds to TRBD1 (5 bases). V was trimmed by 1 base and J by 10 bases, leaving 15 bases between them. Germline CDR1 reads SGHTS; CDR2 reads YDEGEE. This CDR3 contains 15 residues. The CDR3 sequence: CASSLSQGRNSPLHF. Here the CDR3 DNA reads TGTGCCAGCAGCTTGTCCCAGGGACGAAACTCACCCCTCCACTTT.

The chain carries TRBV5-1 and TRBJ2-2, with D maybe TRBD2 (6 bases). CDR3 size: 15 residues. Germline CDR1 is SGHRS and CDR2 is YFSETQ. Trimming removed 0 bases at V and 4 bases at J, with 10 bases between. CDR3 in DNA: TGCGCCAGCAGCTTGGCCGTCGGGGGCACCGGGGAGCTGTTTTTT. It codes for CASSLAVGGTGELFF. The whole variable domain, filled in from reference TRBV5-1 and TRBJ2-2, reads KAGVTQTPRYLIKTRGQQVTLSCSPISGHRSVSWYQQTPGQGLQFLFEYFSETQRNKGNFPGRFSGRQFSNSRSEMNVSTLELGDSALYLCASSLAVGGTGELFFGEGSRLTVL.

About this clonotype: Germline and junction disagree at one end, which may indicate a read error. The chain is built from TRBV6-2 or TRBV6-3 and TRBJ1-1, with D possibly being TRBD1 (6 bases). CDR3 size: 15 residues. Germline CDR1 reads MNHEY; CDR2 reads SVGEGT. The CDR3 DNA reads TGTGCCAGCAGTTACTCGACAGGTCGTATCACTGAAGCTTACTTT. Translating gives CASSYSTGRITEAYF.

This clonotype appeared a few times. V usage is TRBV14 and J usage is TRBJ2-2, with D possibly matching TRBD2 (6 bases). Germline V gene lookup returns CDR1 SGHDN and CDR2 FVKESK. V lost 0 bases to trimming and J lost 3 bases, with 17 bases between them. The CDR3 spans 18 residues. The CDR3 region is CASSQDRGYLLDTGELFF. The CDR3 DNA reads as TGTGCCAGCAGCCAAGATCGGGGGTATTTGTTGGACACCGGGGAGCTGTTTTTT.

The chain has TRBV28 and TRBJ2-6, with D tentatively TRBD1 (6 bases). V gave up 3 bases and J gave up 0 bases, with 18 bases separating them. CDR1 MDHEN and CDR2 SYDVKM come from the germline V gene. The CDR3 sequence is 19 residues long. The CDR3, as DNA: TGTGCCAGCAGTTTGGGTGGGACGGCAGGGGCCTCTGGGGCCAACGTCCTGACTTTC. As protein: CASSLGGTAGASGANVLTF.

This sequence joins TRBV15 and TRBJ2-5; perhaps TRBD2 as D (6 bases). Trimming shortened V by 9 bases and J by 6 bases, and 23 bases separated the two germline ends. CDR1 and CDR2 (germline): LNHNV, YYDKDF (reference sequence). This CDR3 spans 15 amino acids. CDR3 in amino acids: CATTQGTRLGKTQYF. In nucleotides, the CDR3 is TGTGCCACTACTCAAGGGACTCGTTTAGGGAAGACCCAGTACTTC. The full variable domain, rest sourced from reference TRBV15 and TRBJ2-5, is DAMVIQNPRYQVTQFGKPVTLSCSQTLNHNVMYWYQQKSSQAPKLLFHYYDKDFNNEADTPDNFQSRRPNTSFCFLDIRSPGLGDTAMYLCATTQGTRLGKTQYFGPGTRLLVL.

This chain connects TRBV28 to TRBJ2-2; D call uncertain. The V gene's germline CDR1 is MDHEN and CDR2 SYDVKM. The CDR3 has 12 amino acids. Trimming shortened V by 6 bases and J by 7 bases, and 9 bases separated the two germline ends. The CDR3 bases are TGTGCCAGCAGCCAGGCTAACGGGGAGCTGTTTTTT. It encodes CASSQANGELFF. The whole variable domain, remainder taken from reference TRBV28 and TRBJ2-2, is DVKVTQSSRYLVKRTGEKVFLECVQDMDHENMFWYRQDPGLGLRLIYFSYDVKMKEKGDIPEGYSVSREKKERFSLILESASTNQTSMYLCASSQANGELFFGEGSRLTVL.

The sample holds a few counts of this clonotype. The chain recombines TRBV4-2 with TRBJ2-1; TRBD1 matches at 9 bases. The CDR3 loop spans 14 amino acids. The trim removed 6 bases at V and 6 bases at J, leaving 6 bases unmatched. Germline V gives CDR1 LGHNA, CDR2 YNFKEQ. DNA for the CDR3: TGTGCCAGCAGACCGGGACAGGGCTTCAATGAGCAGTTCTTC. Protein sequence: CASRPGQGFNEQFF.

The rearrangement uses TRBV16 and TRBJ2-1; no definite D call. The CDR3 consists of 14 residues. V was cut by 2 bases and J by 4 bases, with 9 bases left in between. The germline V gene has CDR1 KGHSY and CDR2 FQNENV. This chain's CDR3 is CASSQPPPYNEQFF. CDR3 sequence (DNA): TGTGCCAGCAGCCAACCGCCCCCTTACAATGAGCAGTTCTTC.